The T cell receptor beta chain under discussion was sequenced for a study of human T cells and chemical hapten exposure. The sample holds a few counts of this clonotype. The time point is: patch test 3, about 24 weeks after DPC sensitization. Treatment noted: therapeutic diphenylcyclopropenone sensitization with weekly scalp DPC. This CDR3 is built from 14 residues. The germline V gene encodes CDR1 KGHSH and CDR2 LQKENI. V was cut by 6 bases and J by 0 bases, with 9 bases left in between. The study's library attached unique molecular identifiers to single cDNA molecules. One entry per CDR3 protein, called by TCRdb with MiXCR from the RACE reads. Of roughly 89,000 distinct CDR3 sequences in the sample, 11% are singletons; the top ten hold 0.8% to 1.2%.

V is TRBV18 and J is TRBJ1-3; maybe TRBD1 (5 bases). Sequenced material: whole blood, taken in connection with sensitization to the hapten diphenylcyclopropenone (DPC). The TCR was taken from a woman aged 25 to 39 with alopecia areata. Some clones in this sample may be carry-over from other donors' samples. The CDR3 loop reads CASSTGRSGNTIYF. The CDR3 DNA reads TGTGCCAGCTCCACAGGCCGCTCTGGAAACACCATATATTTT.